The sequence of this T cell receptor (beta chain) was determined in a study of blood T cell repertoires in COVID-19. Study-level background: Acute and convalescent COVID-19 samples came from the United States, Italy and Spain. PBMCs, B-cell-depleted T cells, or T cells provided the cDNA or gDNA that made up the material.

This clone came up a few times. Assay: immunoSEQ multiplex PCR; the TCRdb copy retains only in-frame clones and omits some. Of about 99,000 clones in the sample, 82% are singletons; the top ten hold 4% to 5.5%. The receptor's source is a man aged 55 to 69 with acute or convalescent COVID-19. Sequencing was carried out using peripheral blood.

The CDR3 sequence: CAWSAEGWGGSNQPQHF. The CDR3 DNA is TGTGCCTGGAGTGCCGAGGGGTGGGGGGGAAGCAATCAGCCCCAGCATTTT. The J gene is TRBJ1-5, the V gene TRBV30, with D perhaps TRBD1 (5 bases). The V end lost 1 base, the J end lost 1 base, and 17 bases lay between the germline ends. CDR1 is GTSNPN, CDR2 SVGIG, per germline (reference sequence). This CDR3 is built from 17 residues.